Presented here are 31 T cell receptor beta chains from one specimen sequenced in a study of shared clonotypes between healthy human individuals (TCRdb year 2020). The protocol used for the library was the immunoSEQ multiplex PCR assay. TCRdb limited this immuneACCESS table to in-frame rearrangements with V and J called. A share of clones is missing; checked studies link under half to unresolved V genes, and the rest is unexplained. Within this sample are about 1,900,000 clones, with about 95% of them counted one time only. The ten largest account for less than 1.5% of the sample. CD8 naive samples were CD45RO-negative cells positively selected for CCR7, giving a CD45RA+CCR7+ population that excluded TemRA cells. Sequencing input: naive CD8+ T cells sorted from blood. The sample's cell subset or site label is to be understood as: CD45RA+CCR7+. Receptors were obtained from a young man in good health.

The chain is built from TRBV19 and TRBJ2-2; 9 bases map to TRBD1. The CDR3 runs to 16 residues. Germline V lookup: CDR1 LNHDA, CDR2 SQIVND (reference sequence). V was clipped by 4 bases and J by 4 bases; unmatched bases: 7. CDR3 sequence (DNA): TGTGCCAGTAGTAACCGACAGGGGGATGGCACCGGGGAGCTGTTTTTT. Residues: CASSNRQGDGTGELFF.

This chain connects TRBV7-9 to TRBJ2-7, with D maybe TRBD1 (6 bases). The V end was cut by 2 bases, the J end by 3 bases, with 26 bases between. The CDR3 covers 19 residues. Germline values: CDR1 SEHNR, CDR2 FQNEAQ (reference sequence). For the CDR3, the DNA is TGTGCCAGCAGCTTACCCCGGGACATCACGCAATTGAGAGGCTACGAGCAGTACTTC. Translation: CASSLPRDITQLRGYEQYF.

With regard to this clone: Distinct nucleotide sequences in the sample also encode this CDR3. In nucleotides, the CDR3 is TGCGCCAGCAGCCAGGCCGGGACAGGGCCCTACGAGCAGTACTTC. The encoded protein is CASSQAGTGPYEQYF. The rearrangement links TRBV4-1 to TRBJ2-7; 9 bases match TRBD1. Germline V gene sequence: CDR1 MGHRA, CDR2 YSYEKL. The CDR3 loop spans 15 amino acids. V shed 3 bases and J 2 bases; nucleotides not matched to a gene: 5.

On this clone: Different DNA sequences within this sample yield the same CDR3. Written as DNA, the CDR3 is TGTGCCAGTAGTATGGGGCAGGCGTACGAGCAGTACTTC. Its protein is CASSMGQAYEQYF. J is TRBJ2-7 and V is TRBV19, with D possibly TRBD1 on 5 matching bases. Germline V gives CDR1 LNHDA, CDR2 SQIVND (reference sequence). The length of the CDR3 is 13 residues. Trimming took 3 bases from V and 4 from J, leaving 10 bases between them.

This chain connects TRBV5-1 to TRBJ2-7, with no clear D. Trimming stripped 4 bases from V and 3 bases from J, with 11 bases between. CDR1 and CDR2 from the germline V gene are SGHRS and YFSETQ. CDR3 length equals 13 residues. This chain's CDR3 is CASSLNTYYEQYF. In DNA, the CDR3 is TGCGCCAGCAGCCTTAACACGTACTACGAGCAGTACTTC.

As for this clone: Distinct nucleotide sequences in the sample also encode this CDR3. The rearrangement uses TRBV6-5 and TRBJ2-3; a possible D gene is TRBD1 (6 bases). Germline CDR1 and CDR2: MNHEY and SVGAGI. The CDR3 runs 13 residues. V lost 8 bases and J 6 bases, leaving 15 bases between the germline ends. The CDR3 DNA reads as TGTGCCAGCGGACTCACAGGGACCGATACGCAGTATTTT. This codes for CASGLTGTDTQYF.

With regard to this clone: Distinct nucleotide sequences in the sample also encode this CDR3. The V and J genes are TRBV19 and TRBJ2-2; D unresolved. CDR3 length equals 14 residues. Trimming took off 3 bases at V and 3 bases at J, with 8 bases between the two ends. CDR1 and CDR2 from the germline V gene are LNHDA and SQIVND (reference sequence). The CDR3 here is CASSIGPDTGELFF. The CDR3 nucleotides read TGTGCCAGTAGTATCGGACCCGACACCGGGGAGCTGTTTTTT.

V gene TRBV2 combines with J gene TRBJ2-5; tentative D call: TRBD1 (6 bases). The CDR3 runs 14 residues. The germline V gene has CDR1 SNHLY and CDR2 FYNNEI. Trimming removed 8 bases at V and 1 base at J, with 14 bases between. In DNA form, the CDR3 reads TGTGCCAGCCTGGGACCGGACAGCCAAGAGACCCAGTACTTC. Its protein product is CASLGPDSQETQYF.

The chain's CDR3 is CAWTPDSRERETQYF. The CDR3 bases are TGTGCCTGGACCCCCGACAGCAGGGAGAGAGAGACCCAGTACTTC. The chain employs TRBV30 and TRBJ2-5, with D perhaps matching TRBD1 or TRBD2 (5 bases each). V was pared by 4 bases and J by 4 bases, with 19 bases between. The CDR3 has 15 amino acids. The germline gives CDR1 GTSNPN, CDR2 SVGIG (reference sequence).

V usage is TRBV6-1 and J usage is TRBJ2-5; D is uncertain. Trimming shortened V by 0 bases and J by 5 bases, and 10 bases separated the two germline ends. The CDR3 is 14 amino acids. Germline CDR1 reads MNHNS; CDR2 reads SASEGT. This chain's CDR3 is CASSEAALLETQYF. CDR3 DNA sequence: TGTGCCAGCAGTGAAGCTGCTCTATTGGAGACCCAGTACTTC.

V and J are TRBV27 and TRBJ1-2; D perhaps matches TRBD1 (6 bases). V lost 2 bases and J lost 4, with 14 bases in between. Germline V gives CDR1 MNHEY, CDR2 SMNVEV (reference sequence). This CDR3 spans 15 amino acids. The CDR3 nucleotides are TGTGCCAGCAGTTTAGGGGGGGGCGCGGGCTATGGCTACACCTTC. Translating gives CASSLGGGAGYGYTF.

This clone was detected once. The chain employs TRBV19 and TRBJ2-5, with TRBD1 as a possible D gene (5 bases). CDR1 and CDR2 from the germline V gene are LNHDA and SQIVND (reference sequence). Between the trimmed V and J ends, which lost 4 bases and 3 bases, there was a span of 9 bases. The CDR3 spans 13 residues. CDR3 nucleotide sequence: TGTGCCAGTAGTACGGACATCGAAGAGACCCAGTACTTC. Translation gives CASSTDIEETQYF.

V gene TRBV4-1 combines with J gene TRBJ1-2; weak D call: TRBD1 (5 bases). CDR1 and CDR2 (germline): MGHRA, YSYEKL. CDR3 length equals 15 residues. With 0 bases removed from V and 0 bases from J, the gap between germline ends came to 8 bases. In DNA, the CDR3 is TGCGCCAGCAGCCAAGACAGGGTAACTAACTATGGCTACACCTTC. Protein product: CASSQDRVTNYGYTF.

CDR3 loop: CASSVEAGGSYADTQYF. CDR3 nucleotides: TGTGCCAGCAGCGTAGAAGCGGGGGGATCCTATGCAGATACGCAGTATTTT. The gene calls are TRBV9 and TRBJ2-3; TRBD2 matches 9 bases. The CDR3 totals 17 residues. CDR1 and CDR2 from the germline V gene are SGDLS and YYNGEE. Trimming took 0 bases from V and 4 from J; bases not matched to a gene: 9.

The chain couples TRBV29-1 to TRBJ2-7; 9 nucleotides line up with TRBD1. V lost 5 bases to trimming and J lost 3 bases; unmatched junction nucleotides: 5. Germline CDR1 SQVTM, CDR2 ANQGSEA. This CDR3 region has 13 residues. This CDR3 reads CSVLQGAGYEQYF. The CDR3 DNA follows: TGCAGCGTTTTACAGGGGGCAGGCTACGAGCAGTACTTC.

The chain carries TRBV7-9 and TRBJ2-5; 8 nucleotides agree with TRBD1. CDR3 size: 13 residues. V dropped 7 bases and J dropped 5; count of bases not matched to a gene: 6. Germline loops: CDR1 SEHNR, CDR2 FQNEAQ (reference sequence). This chain's CDR3 is CASTWTGSETQYF. CDR3 DNA: TGTGCCAGCACCTGGACAGGGAGTGAGACCCAGTACTTC.

The chain recombines TRBV6-6 with TRBJ1-2; TRBD1 agrees at 9 bases. With 5 bases clipped from V and 4 bases from J, the junction kept 8 bases outside the gene matches. CDR3 length equals 15 residues. Per germline, CDR1 MNHNY and CDR2 SVGAGI (reference sequence). CDR3 loop: CASSPGTGMGYGYTF. DNA for the CDR3: TGTGCCAGCAGTCCCGGGACAGGGATGGGCTATGGCTACACCTTC.

V usage is TRBV7-8 and J usage is TRBJ2-7, with D tentatively TRBD1 (6 bases). Per germline, CDR1 SGHVS and CDR2 FQNEAQ. Trimming took 2 bases from V and 4 from J, leaving 15 bases between them. This CDR3 is 15 amino acids long. The chain's CDR3 is CASSLNQQGRYEQYF. In DNA form, the CDR3 reads TGTGCCAGCAGCTTAAACCAACAGGGTCGGTACGAGCAGTACTTC.

The chain couples TRBV7-9 to TRBJ1-1; a possible D gene is TRBD1 (6 bases). CDR3 length: 15 amino acids. CDR1 and CDR2 (germline): SEHNR, FQNEAQ (reference sequence). The V gene lost 3 bases and the J gene lost 1 base, with 12 bases spanning the gap. CDR3 coding DNA: TGTGCCAGCAGCTTCCTACAGGGTGAGAACACTGAAGCTTTCTTT. Protein: CASSFLQGENTEAFF.

A word on this clone: Distinct nucleotide sequences in the sample also encode this CDR3. V usage is TRBV7-9 and J usage is TRBJ2-3; D is perhaps TRBD1 (6 bases). The CDR3 length is 13 residues. V lost 5 bases and J 3 bases, leaving 9 bases between the germline ends. Looked up from germline, CDR1 is SEHNR and CDR2 is FQNEAQ (reference sequence). CDR3 coding DNA: TGTGCCAGCAGCCAACAGGGAACAGATACGCAGTATTTT. It encodes CASSQQGTDTQYF.

The chain uses TRBV5-4 and TRBJ2-5; D is perhaps TRBD1 (6 bases). V dropped 0 bases and J dropped 2 bases, with 11 bases sitting between them. Germline V gene data show CDR1 as SGHNT and CDR2 as YYREEE (reference sequence). The CDR3 loop spans 15 amino acids. The DNA of the CDR3 is TGTGCCAGCAGCTTGGTAGGGACATATCAAGAGACCCAGTACTTC. Translating it yields CASSLVGTYQETQYF.

The genes are TRBV10-1 and TRBJ2-5; D uncertain. The germline gives CDR1 WNHNN, CDR2 SYGVQD (reference sequence). CDR3 length: 13 amino acids. Trimming removed 3 bases at V and 0 bases at J, with 5 bases between. The CDR3 spells CASSDQYQETQYF. The CDR3 bases are TGCGCCAGCAGTGACCAGTACCAAGAGACCCAGTACTTC.

This sequence joins TRBV7-9 and TRBJ2-1, with TRBD2 as a possible D gene (5 bases). The V end lost 7 bases, the J end lost 4 bases, and 17 bases lay between the germline ends. CDR3 size: 15 residues. Germline values: CDR1 SEHNR, CDR2 FQNEAQ (reference sequence). The CDR3 spells CASTGWAAPYNEQFF. The CDR3 coding sequence is TGTGCCAGCACGGGGTGGGCGGCACCTTACAATGAGCAGTTCTTC. Combining the CDR3 with reference TRBV7-9 and TRBJ2-1 gives the whole variable domain DTGVSQNPRHKITKRGQNVTFRCDPISEHNRLYWYRQTLGQGPEFLTYFQNEAQLEKSRLLSDRFSAERPKGSFSTLEIQRTEQGDSAMYLCASTGWAAPYNEQFFGPGTRLTVL.

The chain joins TRBV7-9 to TRBJ2-2; TRBD1 aligns across 11 bases. The V gene end was trimmed by 5 bases and the J gene end by 1 base; junction bases not matched to a gene: 6. The CDR3 runs to 17 residues. Per germline, CDR1 SEHNR and CDR2 FQNEAQ (reference sequence). In nucleotides, the CDR3 is TGTGCCAGCAGCAACCCGGGACAGGGGGAGAACACCGGGGAGCTGTTTTTT. It specifies CASSNPGQGENTGELFF.

This sequence joins TRBV11-2 and TRBJ1-1; 8 nucleotides agree with TRBD1. CDR1 and CDR2 from the germline V gene are SGHAT and FQNNGV. The ends lost 5 bases at V and 4 bases at J; junction bases unmatched: 6. CDR3 size: 14 residues. CDR3 nucleotide sequence: TGTGCCAGCAGCATCCCCGGGACAGGCACTGAAGCTTTCTTT. Its protein product is CASSIPGTGTEAFF.

This chain joins TRBV28 and TRBJ1-4, with D tentatively TRBD1 (6 bases). Germline V CDR1 and CDR2: MDHEN, SYDVKM. V was cut by 1 base and J by 7 bases, with 16 bases left in between. The CDR3 is 16 amino acids. CDR3 region: CASSLYLGTSGEKLFF. CDR3 sequence (DNA): TGTGCCAGCAGTTTATATCTCGGGACATCTGGTGAAAAACTGTTTTTT.

The V gene is TRBV7-6, the J gene TRBJ2-2, with D tentatively TRBD1 (5 bases). Germline CDR1 and CDR2: SGHVS and FNYEAQ. Trimming removed 5 bases at V and 2 bases at J, with 9 bases between. The CDR3 runs to 14 residues. The CDR3 loop is CASSPGHNTGELFF. In DNA form, the CDR3 reads TGTGCCAGCAGCCCAGGACATAACACCGGGGAGCTGTTTTTT.

This clone is a singleton in its sample. The V and J genes are TRBV29-1 and TRBJ2-3; D call uncertain. This CDR3 contains 12 residues. V shed 7 bases and J shed 3 bases, with 11 bases lying between them. Germline CDR1 reads SQVTM; CDR2 reads ANQGSEA. The DNA of the CDR3 is TGCAGCGGGGGAAGTGTGACAGATACGCAGTATTTT. Residues: CSGGSVTDTQYF.

Note on this clone: This sample also contains other DNA sequences that code for the same CDR3. The chain links TRBV27 to TRBJ2-1; D unresolved. Germline V CDR1 and CDR2: MNHEY, SMNVEV (reference sequence). The V end lost 2 bases, the J end lost 1 base, and 6 bases lay between the germline ends. The CDR3 sequence is 14 residues long. The CDR3 loop is CASSLGGSYNEQFF. The CDR3 nucleotides read TGTGCCAGCAGTTTAGGCGGTTCCTACAATGAGCAGTTCTTC.

CDR3 sequence reads: CASSLDRGIDEQFF. Here the CDR3 DNA reads TGTGCCAGCAGTTTGGACAGGGGCATCGATGAGCAGTTCTTC. The chain employs TRBV28 and TRBJ2-1, with 9 positions matching TRBD1. The CDR3 covers 14 residues. V was clipped by 3 bases and J by 8 bases; unmatched bases: 5. From germline, CDR1 is MDHEN and CDR2 SYDVKM.

Concerning this clone: Because the CDR3 is missing its conserved closing phenylalanine or tryptophan, this is likely a read error. It is unclear where the CDR3 begins or ends on the DNA, so no DNA is shown, and the CDR3 is as TCRdb lists it. The V gene is TRBV6-1, the J gene TRBJ1-4; the D call of TRBD1 is as the table states it, not checked on the DNA. The CDR3 is 11 amino acids in total, end residues counted. CDR1 MNHNS and CDR2 SASEGT come from the germline V gene. CDR3 sequence: CAISNRTGGVD.